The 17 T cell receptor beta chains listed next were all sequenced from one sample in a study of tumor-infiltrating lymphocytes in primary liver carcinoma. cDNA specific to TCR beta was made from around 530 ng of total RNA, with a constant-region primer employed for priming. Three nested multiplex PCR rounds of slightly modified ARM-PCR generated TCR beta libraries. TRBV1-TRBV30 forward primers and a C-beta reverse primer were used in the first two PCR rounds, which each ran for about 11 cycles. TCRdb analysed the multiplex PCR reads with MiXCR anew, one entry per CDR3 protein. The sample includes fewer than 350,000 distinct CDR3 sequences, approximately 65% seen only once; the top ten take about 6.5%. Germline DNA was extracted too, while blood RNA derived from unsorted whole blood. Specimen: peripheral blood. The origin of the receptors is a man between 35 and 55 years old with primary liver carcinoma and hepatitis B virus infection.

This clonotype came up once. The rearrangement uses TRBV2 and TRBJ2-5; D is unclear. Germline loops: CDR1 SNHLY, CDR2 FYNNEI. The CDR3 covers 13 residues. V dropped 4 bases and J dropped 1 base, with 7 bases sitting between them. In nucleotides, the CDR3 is TGTGCCAGCAGTGTAAGCAGCCAAGAGACCCAGTACTTC. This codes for CASSVSSQETQYF.

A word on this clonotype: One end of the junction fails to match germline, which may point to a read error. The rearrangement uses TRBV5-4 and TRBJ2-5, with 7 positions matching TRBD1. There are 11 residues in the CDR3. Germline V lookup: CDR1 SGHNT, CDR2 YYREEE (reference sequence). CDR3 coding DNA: TGTGCCAGCAGCTTCGGGACAGACACATCGTTC. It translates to CASSFGTDTSF.

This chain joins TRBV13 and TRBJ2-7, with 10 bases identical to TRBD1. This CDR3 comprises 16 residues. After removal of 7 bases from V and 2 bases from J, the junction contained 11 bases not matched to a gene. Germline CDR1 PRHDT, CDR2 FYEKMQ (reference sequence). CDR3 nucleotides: TGTGCCAGCATACAAGGGACAGGGGTTCGTCCCTACGAGCAGTACTTC. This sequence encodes CASIQGTGVRPYEQYF.

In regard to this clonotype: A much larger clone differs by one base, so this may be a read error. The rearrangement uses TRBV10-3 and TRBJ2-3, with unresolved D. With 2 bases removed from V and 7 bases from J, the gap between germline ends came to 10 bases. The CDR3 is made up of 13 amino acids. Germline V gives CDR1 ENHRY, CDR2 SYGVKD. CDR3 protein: CAISETGSNTQYF. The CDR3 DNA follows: TGTGCCATCAGTGAGACGGGCAGTAATACGCAGTATTTT.

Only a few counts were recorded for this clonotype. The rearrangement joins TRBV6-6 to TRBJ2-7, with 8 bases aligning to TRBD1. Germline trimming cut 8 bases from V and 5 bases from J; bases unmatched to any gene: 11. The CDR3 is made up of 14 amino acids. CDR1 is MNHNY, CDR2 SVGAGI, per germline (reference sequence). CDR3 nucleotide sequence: TGTGCCAGCCGGACGGGCAGGGGGCTTGACGAGCAGTACTTC. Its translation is CASRTGRGLDEQYF.

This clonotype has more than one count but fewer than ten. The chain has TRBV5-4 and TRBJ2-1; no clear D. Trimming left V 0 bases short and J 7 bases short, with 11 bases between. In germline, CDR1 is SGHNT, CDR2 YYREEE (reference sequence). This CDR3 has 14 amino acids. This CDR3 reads CASSLGPPGNEQFF. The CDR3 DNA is TGTGCCAGCAGCTTGGGACCACCGGGTAATGAGCAGTTCTTC. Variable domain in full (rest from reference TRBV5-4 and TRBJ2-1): ETGVTQSPTHLIKTRGQQVTLRCSSQSGHNTVSWYQQALGQGPQFIFQYYREEENGRGNFPPRFSGLQFPNYSSELNVNALELDDSALYLCASSLGPPGNEQFFGPGTRLTVL.

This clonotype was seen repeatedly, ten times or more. The CDR3 is CSVVLDLNTEAFF. CDR3 DNA: TGCAGCGTTGTGCTGGACCTGAACACTGAAGCTTTCTTT. This chain uses TRBV29-1 with TRBJ1-1; D is undetermined. The germline V gene has CDR1 SQVTM and CDR2 ANQGSEA. This CDR3 has 13 amino acids. V was trimmed by 4 bases and J by 0 bases, leaving 9 bases between them.

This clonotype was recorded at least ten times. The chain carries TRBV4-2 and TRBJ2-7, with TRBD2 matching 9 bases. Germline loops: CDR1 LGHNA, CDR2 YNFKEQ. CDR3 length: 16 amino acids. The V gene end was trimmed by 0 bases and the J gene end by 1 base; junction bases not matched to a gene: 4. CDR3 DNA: TGTGCCAGCAGCCAAGAGCGGGCGGGAGGGTCCTACGAGCAGTACTTC. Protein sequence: CASSQERAGGSYEQYF.

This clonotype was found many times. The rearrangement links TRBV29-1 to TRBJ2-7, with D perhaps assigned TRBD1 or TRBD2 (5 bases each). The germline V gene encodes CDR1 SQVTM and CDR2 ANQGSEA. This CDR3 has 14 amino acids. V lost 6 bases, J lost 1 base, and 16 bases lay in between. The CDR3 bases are TGCAGCGTGTCAGGGACGGCAGGATCCTACGAGCAGTACTTC. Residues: CSVSGTAGSYEQYF.

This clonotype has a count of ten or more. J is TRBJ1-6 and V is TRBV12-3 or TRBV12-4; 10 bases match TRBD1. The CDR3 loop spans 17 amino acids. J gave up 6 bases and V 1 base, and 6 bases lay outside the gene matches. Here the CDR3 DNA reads TGTGCCAGCAGTTTAGGTCCCCGGGACAGGGGTAATTCACCCCTCCACTTT. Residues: CASSLGPRDRGNSPLHF.

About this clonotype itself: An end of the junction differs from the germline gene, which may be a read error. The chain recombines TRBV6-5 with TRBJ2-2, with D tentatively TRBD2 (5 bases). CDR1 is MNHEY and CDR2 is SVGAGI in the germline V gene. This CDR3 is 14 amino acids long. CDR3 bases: TGTGCCAGCAGTGCAGACTGGAACACCGGGGTGCTGTCTTTT. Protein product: CASSADWNTGVLSF.

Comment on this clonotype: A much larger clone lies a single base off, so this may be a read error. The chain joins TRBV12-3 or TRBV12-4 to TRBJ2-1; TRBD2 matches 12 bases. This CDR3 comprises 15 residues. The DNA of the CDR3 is TGTGCCAGAAGTTTTGGGCTAGCGGGAGGGAATGAGCAGTTCTTC. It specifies CARSFGLAGGNEQFF.

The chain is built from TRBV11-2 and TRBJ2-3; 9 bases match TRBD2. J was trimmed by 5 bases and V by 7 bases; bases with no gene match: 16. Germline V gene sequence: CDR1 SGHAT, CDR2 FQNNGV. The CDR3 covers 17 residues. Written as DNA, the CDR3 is TGTGCCAGCATCCGGAGGCCTAGCGGGGTAGATGGAGATACGCAGTATTTT. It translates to CASIRRPSGVDGDTQYF.

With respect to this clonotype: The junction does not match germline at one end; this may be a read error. CDR3 DNA: TGTACCAGCAGCTGGGGCGGGGCATACAAGCAGTACTTC. This encodes CTSSWGGAYKQYF. This chain joins TRBV11-1 and TRBJ2-7, with D perhaps TRBD2 (6 bases). CDR3 length equals 13 residues. From germline, CDR1 is SGHAT and CDR2 FQDESV (reference sequence).

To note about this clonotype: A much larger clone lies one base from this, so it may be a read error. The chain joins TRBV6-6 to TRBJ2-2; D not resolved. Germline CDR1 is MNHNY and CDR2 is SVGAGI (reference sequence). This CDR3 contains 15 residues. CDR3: CTSSIILQNTGELFF. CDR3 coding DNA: TGTACCAGCAGTATCATCTTGCAAAACACCGGGGAGCTGTTTTTT.

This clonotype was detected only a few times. CDR3 loop: CASSLGTRQGGKETQYF. The CDR3 DNA follows: TGTGCCAGCAGCTTGGGCACTAGACAGGGAGGGAAAGAGACCCAGTACTTC. The genes are TRBV5-4 and TRBJ2-5; either TRBD1 or TRBD2 may supply D (7 bases each). The CDR3 runs 17 residues. Trimming took 0 bases from V and 3 from J, leaving 18 bases between them. CDR1 and CDR2 (germline): SGHNT, YYREEE (reference sequence).

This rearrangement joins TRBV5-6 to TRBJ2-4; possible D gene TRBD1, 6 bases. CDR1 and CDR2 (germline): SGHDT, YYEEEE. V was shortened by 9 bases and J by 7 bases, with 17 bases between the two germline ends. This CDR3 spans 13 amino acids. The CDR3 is CANSLYRDNIQYF. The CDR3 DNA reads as TGTGCCAACAGTTTGTACAGGGATAACATTCAGTACTTC.